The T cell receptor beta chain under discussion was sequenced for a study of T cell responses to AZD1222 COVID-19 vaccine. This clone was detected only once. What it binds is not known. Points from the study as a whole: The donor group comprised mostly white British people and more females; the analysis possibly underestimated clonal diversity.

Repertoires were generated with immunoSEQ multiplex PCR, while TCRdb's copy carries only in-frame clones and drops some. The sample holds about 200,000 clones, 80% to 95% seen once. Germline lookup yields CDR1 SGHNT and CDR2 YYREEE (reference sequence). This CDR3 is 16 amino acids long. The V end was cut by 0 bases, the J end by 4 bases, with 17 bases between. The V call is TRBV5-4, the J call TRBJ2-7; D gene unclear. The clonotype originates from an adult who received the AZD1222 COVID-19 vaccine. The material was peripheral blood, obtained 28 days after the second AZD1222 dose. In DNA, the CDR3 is TGTGCCAGCAGCTTGGTCTCGGCTTCTATTGGGTACGAGCAGTACTTC. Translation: CASSLVSASIGYEQYF.